This entry describes one T cell receptor beta chain. This sample was taken from a study of blood T cell repertoires in COVID-19. Study-wide context: There were acute and convalescent COVID-19 samples, and they came from the United States, Italy and Spain. The analysed material was cDNA or gDNA that came from T cells, B-cell-depleted T cells, or PBMCs.

The germline V and J ends were trimmed by 3 bases and 5 bases, with 14 bases remaining between them. CDR3 size: 14 residues. Germline-derived CDR1 and CDR2 are SGHDT and YYEEEE. Under the authors' procedure: Reference gene primer amplification gave estimated nucleated cell counts. Repertoires were generated with immunoSEQ multiplex PCR, while TCRdb's copy carries only in-frame clones and drops some. V, J and clone size derive from that table, while D and trimming were established from the DNA sequence. The sample contains over 200,000 clones, about 86% of which appear only once. This chain links TRBV5-6 with TRBJ2-5; D may be TRBD2 (6 bases). This sequence was found in a middle-aged man with active or convalescent COVID-19. Sequenced sample: peripheral blood. The CDR3 region is CASSSGLWFETQYF. The CDR3 region has the DNA TGTGCCAGCAGCTCGGGACTTTGGTTCGAGACCCAGTACTTC.